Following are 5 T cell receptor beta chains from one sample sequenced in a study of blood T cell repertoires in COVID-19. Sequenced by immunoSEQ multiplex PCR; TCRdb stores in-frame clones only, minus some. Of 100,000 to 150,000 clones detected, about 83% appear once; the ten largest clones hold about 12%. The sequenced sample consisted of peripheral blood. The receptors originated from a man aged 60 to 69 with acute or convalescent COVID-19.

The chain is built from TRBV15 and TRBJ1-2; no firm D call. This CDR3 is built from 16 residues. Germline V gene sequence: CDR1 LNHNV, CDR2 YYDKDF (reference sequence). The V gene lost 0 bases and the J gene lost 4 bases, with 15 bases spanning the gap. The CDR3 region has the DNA TGTGCCACCAGCAGAGATTCCGCGGGTGGTGGCTATGGCTACACCTTC. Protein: CATSRDSAGGGYGYTF.

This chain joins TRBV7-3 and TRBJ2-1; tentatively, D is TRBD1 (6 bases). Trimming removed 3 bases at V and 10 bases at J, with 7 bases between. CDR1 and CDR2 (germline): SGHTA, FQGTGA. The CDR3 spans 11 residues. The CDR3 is CASSFQGEQFF. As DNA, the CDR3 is TGTGCCAGCAGCTTCCAGGGGGAGCAGTTCTTC.

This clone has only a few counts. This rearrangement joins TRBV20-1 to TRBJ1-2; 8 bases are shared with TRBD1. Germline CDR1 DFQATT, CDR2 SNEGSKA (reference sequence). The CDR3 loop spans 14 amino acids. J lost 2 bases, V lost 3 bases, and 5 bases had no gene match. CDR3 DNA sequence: TGCAGTGCTAGTCCGACAGGGGCCAACTATGGCTACACCTTC. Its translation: CSASPTGANYGYTF.

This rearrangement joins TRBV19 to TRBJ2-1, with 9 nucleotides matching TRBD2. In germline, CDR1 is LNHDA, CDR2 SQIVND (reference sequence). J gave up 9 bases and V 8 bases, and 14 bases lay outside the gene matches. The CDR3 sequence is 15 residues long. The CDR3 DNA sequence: TGTGCCAGTCACCATCCTTTAGCGGGAGCCAGTGAGCAGTTCTTC. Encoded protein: CASHHPLAGASEQFF.

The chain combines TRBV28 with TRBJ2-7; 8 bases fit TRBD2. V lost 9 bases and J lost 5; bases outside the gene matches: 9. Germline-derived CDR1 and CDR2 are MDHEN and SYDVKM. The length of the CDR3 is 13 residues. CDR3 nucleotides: TGTGCCAGTGAGAGCGGGAGATTAAACGAGCAGTACTTC. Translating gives CASESGRLNEQYF.